The 23 T cell receptor beta chains reported below all come from one sample, sequenced in a study of blood T cells in healthy people across ages (dated by TCRdb to the mid-2010s). Receptors were amplified or captured by 5' RACE. Reads for this sample came from an Illumina HiSeq 2500. A second PCR of about 6 to 11 cycles was run with a J-beta primer mix and a sample-barcoded 5' primer. TCRdb reanalyzed the raw reads on its own, using fastp at Q25 for trimming and MiXCR for clone calling, and kept in-frame beta chains. Entries that share a CDR3 protein sequence are merged under the most common genes and DNA. Across this sample there are roughly 500,000 distinct CDR3 sequences, with under 30% seen only once. Under 9% of the sample rests with the top ten. This sample was shared with a second study, whose subject was T cells of mothers and their children.

Sequenced material: blood. These receptors all come from a boy aged 5-17 years in good health.

The V gene is TRBV4-3, the J gene TRBJ2-3; 7 bases are a match to TRBD1. Germline values: CDR1 LGHNA, CDR2 YSLEER. The CDR3 spans 16 residues. The ends lost 0 bases at V and 2 bases at J; junction bases unmatched: 5. The CDR3 DNA follows: TGCGCCAGCAGCCAAGAGTGGGGACAGAACACAGATACGCAGTATTTT. This sequence encodes CASSQEWGQNTDTQYF.

This rearrangement joins TRBV6-1 to TRBJ2-1, with 10 bases that match TRBD2. The CDR3 consists of 17 residues. Germline CDR1 MNHNS, CDR2 SASEGT. V shed 4 bases and J 0 bases; nucleotides not matched to a gene: 6. CDR3 DNA: TGTGCCAGCAGTGCGGTAGCGGGGGGTCTCTCCTACAATGAGCAGTTCTTC. It codes for CASSAVAGGLSYNEQFF.

V is TRBV28 and J is TRBJ1-6; D is uncertain. This CDR3 is 15 amino acids long. The V gene lost 3 bases and the J gene lost 0 bases, with 6 bases spanning the gap. Germline CDR1 reads MDHEN; CDR2 reads SYDVKM. CDR3 nucleotides: TGTGCCAGCAGTTTGTGGGGCTCCTATAATTCACCCCTCCACTTT. Its translation: CASSLWGSYNSPLHF.

This clonotype was detected only a few times. This chain uses TRBV5-1 with TRBJ1-4, with unresolved D. V gave up 4 bases and J gave up 4 bases, with 11 bases separating them. Germline V gene lookup returns CDR1 SGHRS and CDR2 YFSETQ. The CDR3 loop spans 14 amino acids. The CDR3: CASSAGRSNEKLFF. CDR3 in DNA: TGCGCCAGCAGCGCCGGACGGAGTAATGAAAAACTGTTTTTT.

The chain is built from TRBV6-5 and TRBJ2-1, with D hard to call. The V gene's germline CDR1 is MNHEY and CDR2 SVGAGI. The V end was cut by 0 bases, the J end by 9 bases, with 9 bases between. The CDR3 length is 13 residues. CDR3 sequence reads: CASSYSSLGEQFF. The CDR3 nucleotides are TGTGCCAGCAGTTACTCTAGCTTGGGTGAGCAGTTCTTC.

The chain combines TRBV7-2 with TRBJ1-1; tentative D call: TRBD1 (5 bases). This CDR3 spans 13 amino acids. The V and J ends lost 2 bases and 4 bases respectively, with 8 bases between them. CDR1 SGHTA and CDR2 FQGNSA come from the germline V gene. The CDR3 loop is CASSLPGPTEAFF. CDR3 nucleotides: TGTGCCAGCAGCTTACCAGGGCCCACTGAAGCTTTCTTT.

This clonotype has a handful of counts. The J gene is TRBJ1-6, the V gene TRBV10-3; D call uncertain. V was trimmed by 0 bases and J by 12 bases, leaving 12 bases between them. CDR1 is ENHRY and CDR2 is SYGVKD in the germline V gene. The CDR3 loop spans 14 amino acids. CDR3 amino acids: CAISESYSQEPLHF. The CDR3 bases are TGTGCCATCAGTGAGTCTTACTCCCAGGAACCCCTCCACTTT.

J is TRBJ2-2 and V is TRBV4-3; TRBD1 is a possible D gene (5 bases). This CDR3 comprises 16 residues. V shed 3 bases and J shed 6 bases, with 17 bases lying between them. CDR1 is LGHNA and CDR2 is YSLEER in the germline V gene. The CDR3 loop reads CASSHDPPGYAGELFF. The CDR3 nucleotides are TGCGCCAGCAGCCACGACCCCCCAGGGTACGCCGGGGAGCTGTTTTTT.

The rearrangement links TRBV28 to TRBJ1-2; perhaps TRBD1 as D (5 bases). Germline V gene lookup returns CDR1 MDHEN and CDR2 SYDVKM. The CDR3 is made up of 12 amino acids. V lost 8 bases and J lost 6, with 13 bases in between. The CDR3 bases are TGTGCCAGCGCGTCGACAGTAAATGGCTACACCTTC. Its protein product is CASASTVNGYTF.

In its sample, this clonotype was seen a few times. The chain couples TRBV12-3 or TRBV12-4 to TRBJ2-1, with no clear D. Trimming removed 6 bases from V and 1 base from J, with 13 bases in between. The CDR3 covers 15 residues. Written as DNA, the CDR3 is TGTGCCAGCAGCCCCCTTAAGGGATCCTACAATGAGCAGTTCTTC. Its translation is CASSPLKGSYNEQFF.

This clonotype was seen a few times. This sequence joins TRBV24-1 and TRBJ2-1; the match to TRBD1 covers 8 bases. The CDR3 runs 15 residues. Germline CDR1 is KGHDR and CDR2 is SFDVKD. Trimming cost V 7 bases and J 1 base; bases outside gene matches: 5. The CDR3 protein is CATSPTGGSYNEQFF. The CDR3 nucleotides are TGTGCCACCAGCCCTACAGGGGGATCCTACAATGAGCAGTTCTTC.

V is TRBV27 and J is TRBJ2-1, with 11 bases fitting TRBD2. V dropped 5 bases and J dropped 5; count of bases not matched to a gene: 5. Germline loops: CDR1 MNHEY, CDR2 SMNVEV (reference sequence). The CDR3 is made up of 15 amino acids. The CDR3 DNA sequence: TGTGCCAGCAGTGTAGGGACTAGCGGTAACAATGAGCAGTTCTTC. It is translated as CASSVGTSGNNEQFF.

This clonotype was found a few times. The CDR3 bases are TGTGCCAGCGGAGAAAGACCCGACAACACCGGGGAGCTGTTTTTT. Protein: CASGERPDNTGELFF. The chain recombines TRBV7-2 with TRBJ2-2; no definite D call. The V gene's germline CDR1 is SGHTA and CDR2 FQGNSA. CDR3 size: 15 residues. Trimming stripped 8 bases from V and 2 bases from J, with 15 bases between.

The chain uses TRBV10-3 and TRBJ2-1; 7 bases are a match to TRBD2. The CDR3 loop spans 14 amino acids. Germline CDR1 reads ENHRY; CDR2 reads SYGVKD. The V gene end was trimmed by 6 bases and the J gene end by 3 bases; junction bases not matched to a gene: 5. CDR3 sequence (DNA): TGTGCCATCAGCTGGACTAGGTACTACAATGAGCAGTTCTTC. It codes for CAISWTRYYNEQFF.

The chain is built from TRBV6-5 and TRBJ2-1, with 8 bases lining up with TRBD2. J was trimmed by 0 bases and V by 4 bases; bases with no gene match: 14. From germline, CDR1 is MNHEY and CDR2 SVGAGI. The CDR3 is made up of 19 amino acids. In DNA, the CDR3 is TGTGCCAGCAGTTCCGATTTTTTCGGGGGGGTAAGCTCCTACAATGAGCAGTTCTTC. Translation: CASSSDFFGGVSSYNEQFF.

This clonotype was recorded a few times. This chain links TRBV6-6 with TRBJ1-4, with unresolved D. This CDR3 contains 14 residues. Germline V CDR1 and CDR2: MNHNY, SVGAGI (reference sequence). The V gene lost 4 bases and the J gene lost 8 bases, with 14 bases spanning the gap. The CDR3 nucleotides read TGTGCCAGCAGTTCCGCGGTAGGGAGGGAAAAACTGTTTTTT. Protein product: CASSSAVGREKLFF.

The DNA of the CDR3 is TGTGCCAGCAGCTCGGGAGGGGTTGGCAATCAGCCCCAGCATTTT. Its protein is CASSSGGVGNQPQHF. The chain couples TRBV7-2 to TRBJ1-5; possibly TRBD1 for D (5 bases). Trimming took 4 bases from V and 2 from J, leaving 12 bases between them. Germline V gene lookup returns CDR1 SGHTA and CDR2 FQGNSA. The CDR3 sequence is 15 residues long.

Only a few counts were recorded for this clonotype. V and J are TRBV29-1 and TRBJ1-6; TRBD1 matches 11 bases. V shed 6 bases and J 5 bases; nucleotides not matched to a gene: 0. Germline CDR1 and CDR2: SQVTM and ANQGSEA. This CDR3 spans 13 amino acids. The CDR3 loop reads CSVGQGDNSPLHF. The DNA of the CDR3 is TGCAGCGTGGGACAGGGGGATAATTCACCCCTCCACTTT.

This clonotype was seen a handful of times. V is TRBV7-2 and J is TRBJ2-5; D not certain. Germline V gene lookup returns CDR1 SGHTA and CDR2 FQGNSA. The CDR3 has 14 amino acids. V was clipped by 1 base and J by 4 bases, with 10 bases between them. CDR3 in amino acids: CASSLGAILETQYF. CDR3 sequence (DNA): TGTGCCAGCAGCTTAGGGGCAATTTTAGAGACCCAGTACTTC.

This clonotype was observed a handful of times. The chain uses TRBV24-1 and TRBJ2-1, with 8 nucleotides matching TRBD1. The CDR3 sequence is 18 residues long. V shed 0 bases, J shed 6 bases, and the junction held 12 bases outside the gene matches. Germline V gene lookup returns CDR1 KGHDR and CDR2 SFDVKD. The CDR3 nucleotides are TGTGCCACCAGTGATTTGAGGGTAGAGGACAGGGAACCCAATGAGCAGTTCTTC. Translated, it gives CATSDLRVEDREPNEQFF.

V gene TRBV7-9 combines with J gene TRBJ2-1, with 9 nucleotides matching TRBD2. Germline lookup yields CDR1 SEHNR and CDR2 FQNEAQ (reference sequence). Trimming cost V 5 bases and J 10 bases; bases outside gene matches: 9. The CDR3 has 14 residues. The CDR3 DNA reads as TGTGCCAGCAGCCTGCAGCGGGAGGTTGGAGAGCAGTTCTTC. This translates into CASSLQREVGEQFF.

This sequence joins TRBV7-2 and TRBJ1-2, with TRBD1 identical over 10 bases. Germline values: CDR1 SGHTA, CDR2 FQGNSA. V gave up 4 bases and J gave up 7 bases; unmatched junction bases: 6. CDR3 length: 14 amino acids. CDR3 loop: CASSSQGQGPGYTF. The CDR3 DNA follows: TGTGCCAGCAGCTCACAGGGACAGGGGCCTGGCTACACCTTC.

The chain has TRBV4-1 and TRBJ2-7, with TRBD1 identical over 9 bases. V trimming: 1 base; J trimming: 4 bases; junction bases outside the gene matches: 8. Germline V gives CDR1 MGHRA, CDR2 YSYEKL. The CDR3 is 16 amino acids. This CDR3 reads CASSQVPGTGTYEQYF. In nucleotides, the CDR3 is TGCGCCAGCAGCCAAGTCCCCGGGACAGGGACGTACGAGCAGTACTTC.